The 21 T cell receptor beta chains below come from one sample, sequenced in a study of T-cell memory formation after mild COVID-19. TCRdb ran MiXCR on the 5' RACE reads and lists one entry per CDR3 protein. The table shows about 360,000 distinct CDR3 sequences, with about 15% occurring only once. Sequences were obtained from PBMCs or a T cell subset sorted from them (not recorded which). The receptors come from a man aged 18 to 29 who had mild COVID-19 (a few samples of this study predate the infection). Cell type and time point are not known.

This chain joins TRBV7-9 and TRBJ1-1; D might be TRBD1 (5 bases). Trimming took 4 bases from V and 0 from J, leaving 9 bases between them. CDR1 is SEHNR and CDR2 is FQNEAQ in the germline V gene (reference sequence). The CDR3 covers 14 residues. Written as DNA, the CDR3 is TGTGCCAGCAGCTCAGGGTACATGAACACTGAAGCTTTCTTT. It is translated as CASSSGYMNTEAFF.

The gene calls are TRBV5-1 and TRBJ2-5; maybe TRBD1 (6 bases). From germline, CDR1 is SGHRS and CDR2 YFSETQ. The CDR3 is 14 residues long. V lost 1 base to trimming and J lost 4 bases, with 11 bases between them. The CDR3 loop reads CASSLSGAIETQYF. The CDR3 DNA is TGCGCCAGCAGCTTGTCAGGGGCAATAGAGACCCAGTACTTC.

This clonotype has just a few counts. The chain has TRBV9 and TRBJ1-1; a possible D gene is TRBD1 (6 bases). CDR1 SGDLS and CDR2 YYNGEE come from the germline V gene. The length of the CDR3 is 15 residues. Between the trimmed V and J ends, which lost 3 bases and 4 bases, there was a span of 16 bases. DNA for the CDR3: TGTGCCAGCAGCGGCCCAACAGGGAGGGGCACTGAAGCTTTCTTT. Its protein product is CASSGPTGRGTEAFF.

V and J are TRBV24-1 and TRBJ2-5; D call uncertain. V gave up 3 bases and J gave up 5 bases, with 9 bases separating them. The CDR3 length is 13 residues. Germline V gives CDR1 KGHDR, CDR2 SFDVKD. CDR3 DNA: TGTGCCACCAGTGATCTATTCGGTGAGACCCAGTACTTC. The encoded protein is CATSDLFGETQYF.

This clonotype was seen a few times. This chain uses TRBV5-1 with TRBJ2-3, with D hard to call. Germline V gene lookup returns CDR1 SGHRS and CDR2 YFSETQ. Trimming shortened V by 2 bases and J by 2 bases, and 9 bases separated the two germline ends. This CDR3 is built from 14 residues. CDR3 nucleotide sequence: TGCGCCAGCAGCTTCTCTGACCACACAGATACGCAGTATTTT. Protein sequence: CASSFSDHTDTQYF.

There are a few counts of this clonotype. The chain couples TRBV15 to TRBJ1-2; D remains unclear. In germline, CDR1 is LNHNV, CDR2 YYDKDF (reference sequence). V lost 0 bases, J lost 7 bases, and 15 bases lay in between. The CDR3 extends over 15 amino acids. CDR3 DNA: TGTGCCACCAGCAGAGATAATGAGGGTACCGGTGGCTACACCTTC. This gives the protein CATSRDNEGTGGYTF.

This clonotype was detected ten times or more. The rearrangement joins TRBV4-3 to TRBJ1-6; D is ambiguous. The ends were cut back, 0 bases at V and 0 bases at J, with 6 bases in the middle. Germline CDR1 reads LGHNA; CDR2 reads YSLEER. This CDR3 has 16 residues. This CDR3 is CASSQDRGSYNSPLHF. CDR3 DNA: TGCGCCAGCAGCCAAGATCGGGGCTCCTATAATTCACCCCTCCACTTT.

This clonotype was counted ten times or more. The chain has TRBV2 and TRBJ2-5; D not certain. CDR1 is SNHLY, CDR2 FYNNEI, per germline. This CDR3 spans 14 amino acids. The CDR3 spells CAVAFTGTGETQYF. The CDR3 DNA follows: TGTGCAGTGGCGTTCACCGGCACTGGGGAGACCCAGTACTTC.

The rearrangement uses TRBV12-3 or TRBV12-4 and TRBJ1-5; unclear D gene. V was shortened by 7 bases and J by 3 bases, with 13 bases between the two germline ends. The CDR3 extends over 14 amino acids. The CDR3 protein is CASNPGGYNQPQHF. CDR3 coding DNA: TGTGCCAGCAACCCCGGCGGGTACAATCAGCCCCAGCATTTT.

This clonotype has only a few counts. CDR3 nucleotide sequence: TGTGCCAGCAGCTATCTAGCGGGGGGGGATCGTGGCACAGATACGCAGTATTTT. Its protein product is CASSYLAGGDRGTDTQYF. The genes are TRBV3-1 and TRBJ2-3, with 12 bases that match TRBD2. This CDR3 region has 18 residues. The J segment lost 1 base and the V segment lost 5 bases, leaving 10 bases of the junction unmatched. The germline CDR1 and CDR2 sequences are LGHDT and YNNKEL (reference sequence).

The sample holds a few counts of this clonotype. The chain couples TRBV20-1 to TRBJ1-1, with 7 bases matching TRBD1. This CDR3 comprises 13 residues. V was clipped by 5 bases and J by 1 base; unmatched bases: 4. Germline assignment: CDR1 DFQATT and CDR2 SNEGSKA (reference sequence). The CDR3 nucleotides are TGCAGTGCTGCCCAGGGGGGGAACACTGAAGCTTTCTTT. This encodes CSAAQGGNTEAFF.

The CDR3 coding sequence is TGTGCCAGCAGTTACTCAGGGAGGTTGGCAGATACGCAGTATTTT. Translated: CASSYSGRLADTQYF. The chain combines TRBV6-5 with TRBJ2-3; tentative D call: TRBD2 (6 bases). Germline V lookup: CDR1 MNHEY, CDR2 SVGAGI. CDR3 length equals 15 residues. Trimming pared 0 bases from V and 4 bases from J, leaving 11 bases between.

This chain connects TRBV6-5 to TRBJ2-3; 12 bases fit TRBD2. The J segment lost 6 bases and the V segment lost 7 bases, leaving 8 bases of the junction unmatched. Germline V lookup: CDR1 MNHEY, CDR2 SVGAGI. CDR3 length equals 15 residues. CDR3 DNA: TGTGCCAGCACCCCCCGGACTAGCGGGGCCGATACGCAGTATTTT. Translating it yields CASTPRTSGADTQYF.

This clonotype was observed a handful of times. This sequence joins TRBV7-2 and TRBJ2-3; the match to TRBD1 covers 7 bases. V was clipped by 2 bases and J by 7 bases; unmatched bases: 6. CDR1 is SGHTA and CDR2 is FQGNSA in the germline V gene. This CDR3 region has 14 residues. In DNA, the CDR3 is TGTGCCAGCAGCTTACAGGGGGTCGAACATACGCAGTATTTT. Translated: CASSLQGVEHTQYF.

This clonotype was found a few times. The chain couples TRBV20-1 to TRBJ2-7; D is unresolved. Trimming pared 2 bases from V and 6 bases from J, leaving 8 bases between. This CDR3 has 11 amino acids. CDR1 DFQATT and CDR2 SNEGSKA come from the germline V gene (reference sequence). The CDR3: CSARSVGEQYF. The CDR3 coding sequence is TGCAGTGCTAGAAGCGTGGGCGAGCAGTACTTC.

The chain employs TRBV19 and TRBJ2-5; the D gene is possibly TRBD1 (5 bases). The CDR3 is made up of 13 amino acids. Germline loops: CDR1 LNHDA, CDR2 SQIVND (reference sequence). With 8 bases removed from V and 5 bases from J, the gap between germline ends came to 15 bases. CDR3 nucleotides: TGTGCCAGTTCCCAGGGCACAGCGGAGACCCAGTACTTC. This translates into CASSQGTAETQYF.

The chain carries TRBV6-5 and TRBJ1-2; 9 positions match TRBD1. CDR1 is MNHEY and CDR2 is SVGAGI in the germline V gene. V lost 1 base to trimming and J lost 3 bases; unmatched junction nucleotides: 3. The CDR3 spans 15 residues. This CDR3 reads CASSYLGQGYYGYTF. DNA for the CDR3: TGTGCCAGCAGTTACTTGGGACAGGGCTACTATGGCTACACCTTC.

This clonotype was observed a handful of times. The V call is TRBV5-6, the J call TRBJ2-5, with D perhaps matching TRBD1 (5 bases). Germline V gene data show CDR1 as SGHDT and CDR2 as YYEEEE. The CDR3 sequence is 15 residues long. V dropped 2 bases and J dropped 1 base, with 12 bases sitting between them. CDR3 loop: CASSLGLGPQETQYF. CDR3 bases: TGTGCCAGCAGCTTAGGGCTGGGGCCCCAAGAGACCCAGTACTTC.

CDR3 region: CASSSGQDLEQYV. The CDR3 DNA reads TGTGCCAGCAGTTCCGGACAGGATCTAGAGCAGTACGTC. V and J are TRBV28 and TRBJ2-7; 7 nucleotides match TRBD1. V was clipped by 4 bases and J by 7 bases; unmatched bases: 7. CDR1 and CDR2 (germline): MDHEN, SYDVKM. The CDR3 spans 13 residues.

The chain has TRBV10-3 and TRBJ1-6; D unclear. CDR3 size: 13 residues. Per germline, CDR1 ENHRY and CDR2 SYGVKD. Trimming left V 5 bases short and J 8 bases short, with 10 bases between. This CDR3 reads CAISQQKDSPLHF. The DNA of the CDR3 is TGTGCCATCAGTCAGCAAAAGGATTCACCCCTCCACTTT.

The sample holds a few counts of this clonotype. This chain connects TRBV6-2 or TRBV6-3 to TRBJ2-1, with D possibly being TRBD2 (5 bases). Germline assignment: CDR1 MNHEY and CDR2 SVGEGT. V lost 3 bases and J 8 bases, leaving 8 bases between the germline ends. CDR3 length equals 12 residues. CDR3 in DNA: TGTGCCAGCAGTTATCTAGCCTATGAGCAGTTCTTC. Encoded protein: CASSYLAYEQFF.